Included here is one T cell receptor (beta chain) sequence, with context. Its antigen is not known. Patients aged 2 to 39 years had fewer naive and more memory CD4+ and CD8+ T cells. Germline lookup yields CDR1 MDHEN and CDR2 SYDVKM. The ends lost 4 bases at V and 7 bases at J; junction bases unmatched: 9. The CDR3 spans 15 residues. The data belong to a study of regulatory T cells. Findings and caveats of the study: In CD3G-deficient patients, conventional CD4+ T cells were enriched for hydrophobic CDR3 residues at positions 6 and 7.

The primer mix had 52 TRBV and 13 TRBJ primers. Using immunoSEQ multiplex PCR, the repertoire was profiled, and TCRdb retains in-frame clones only, with some absent. The profile covers almost 30,000 clones, with roughly 90% appearing a single time and 1.5% to 1.7% taken by the ten largest. Sequenced: conventional CD4+ T cells sorted from blood. This sequence was found in a person aged 18 to 30 with CD3G deficiency. The chain combines TRBV28 with TRBJ1-4, with 7 bases matching TRBD1. The CDR3 sequence: CASSSGQVGGEKLFF. The CDR3 DNA reads as TGTGCCAGCAGTTCTGGACAGGTTGGCGGTGAAAAACTGTTTTTT.